The 17 T cell receptor beta chains below all came from one sample that was sequenced in a study of cytomegalovirus exposure and HLA in healthy donors. TCRdb keeps only in-frame clones here, not all; method: immunoSEQ multiplex PCR. The sample has 200,000 to 250,000 clones, around 86% seen once. Source material: PBMCs. Every receptor here comes from a young woman in good health and CMV-seropositive.

The CDR3 DNA is TGTGCCAGCAGCTTGGGAGCCTTGAGCAATCAGCCCCAGCATTTT. This codes for CASSLGALSNQPQHF. The chain recombines TRBV7-2 with TRBJ1-5, with D unclear. Germline V CDR1 and CDR2: SGHTA, FQGNSA. This CDR3 region has 15 residues. Trimming cost V 3 bases and J 1 base, with 10 bases left between them.

The chain recombines TRBV6-6 with TRBJ2-7, with 11 bases that match TRBD1. The ends lost 5 bases at V and 4 bases at J; junction bases unmatched: 7. The length of the CDR3 is 15 residues. Germline-derived CDR1 and CDR2 are MNHNY and SVGAGI (reference sequence). CDR3 sequence reads: CASSARTGGEYEQYF. CDR3 sequence (DNA): TGTGCCAGCAGTGCCCGGACAGGGGGCGAATACGAGCAGTACTTC.

The chain links TRBV5-1 to TRBJ2-7; D gene ambiguous. V lost 1 base and J 2 bases, leaving 7 bases between the germline ends. This CDR3 comprises 13 residues. CDR1 and CDR2 (germline): SGHRS, YFSETQ. CDR3 DNA: TGCGCCAGCAGCTTGCCGGGTACCTACGAGCAGTACTTC. It encodes CASSLPGTYEQYF.

This chain links TRBV6-5 with TRBJ2-7; 12 nucleotides align to TRBD2. V lost 3 bases to trimming and J lost 3 bases; unmatched junction nucleotides: 3. The V gene's germline CDR1 is MNHEY and CDR2 SVGAGI. The CDR3 has 15 residues. In DNA, the CDR3 is TGTGCCAGCAGTTATCCGACTAGCGGGAGCTACGAGCAGTACTTC. Protein product: CASSYPTSGSYEQYF.

The chain joins TRBV7-8 to TRBJ2-7; possibly TRBD2 for D (6 bases). Germline V gene lookup returns CDR1 SGHVS and CDR2 FQNEAQ. Deletions cut 1 base from V and 2 bases from J, with 9 bases between. The CDR3 has 14 residues. The CDR3 protein is CASSLGGTAYEQYF. CDR3 sequence (DNA): TGTGCCAGCAGCTTAGGGGGGACTGCCTACGAGCAGTACTTC. Full variable domain (missing parts from reference TRBV7-8 and TRBJ2-7): GAGVSQSPRYKVAKRGQDVALRCDPISGHVSLFWYQQALGQGPEFLTYFQNEAQLDKSGLPSDRFFAERPEGSVSTLKIQRTQQEDSAVYLCASSLGGTAYEQYFGPGTRLTVT.

Turning to this clone: Just one base apart from a much larger clone, this may be a read error. The chain is built from TRBV27 and TRBJ2-1; 14 bases align to TRBD2. CDR1 MNHEY and CDR2 SMNVEV come from the germline V gene (reference sequence). With V trimmed by 6 bases and J by 6 bases, 1 base remained unmatched. The CDR3 totals 14 residues. The chain's CDR3 is CASRTSGRANEQFF. The CDR3 DNA sequence: TGTGCCAGCAGGACTAGCGGGAGGGCCAATGAGCAGTTCTTC.

The CDR3 region is CAWTINLGRGNTEAFF. CDR3 DNA: TGTGCCTGGACTATAAACCTGGGAAGGGGGAACACTGAAGCTTTCTTT. J is TRBJ1-1 and V is TRBV30; D might be TRBD1 (5 bases). Trimming removed 4 bases at V and 1 base at J, with 19 bases between. This CDR3 spans 16 amino acids. Germline V gene lookup returns CDR1 GTSNPN and CDR2 SVGIG (reference sequence).

V and J are TRBV5-1 and TRBJ2-3, with TRBD2 identical over 7 bases. The V gene's germline CDR1 is SGHRS and CDR2 YFSETQ. V lost 0 bases, J lost 3 bases, and 16 bases stayed unmatched. The CDR3 is 19 amino acids. The CDR3 loop is CASSLEPGRAGFRTDTQYF. The CDR3, as DNA: TGCGCCAGCAGCTTGGAGCCGGGGAGGGCCGGTTTTAGGACAGATACGCAGTATTTT.

In regard to this clone: The same CDR3 also results from other DNA sequences found in this sample. This chain uses TRBV5-6 with TRBJ1-1, with D perhaps TRBD1 (5 bases). This CDR3 region has 13 residues. Germline CDR1 SGHDT, CDR2 YYEEEE. The V and J ends lost 3 bases and 0 bases respectively, with 6 bases between them. CDR3 loop: CASSSTVNTEAFF. In nucleotides, the CDR3 is TGTGCCAGCAGCTCGACAGTGAACACTGAAGCTTTCTTT.

This chain connects TRBV7-2 to TRBJ2-7, with TRBD2 matching over 12 bases. The CDR3 contains 16 residues. The germline CDR1 and CDR2 sequences are SGHTA and FQGNSA. Trimming cost V 1 base and J 2 bases; bases outside gene matches: 3. Written as DNA, the CDR3 is TGTGCCAGCAGCTTAGTACTAGCGGGAGGAACCTACGAGCAGTACTTC. The encoded protein is CASSLVLAGGTYEQYF. The whole variable domain, remainder taken from reference TRBV7-2 and TRBJ2-7, is GAGVSQSPSNKVTEKGKDVELRCDPISGHTALYWYRQSLGQGLEFLIYFQGNSAPDKSGLPSDRFSAERTGGSVSTLTIQRTQQEDSAVYLCASSLVLAGGTYEQYFGPGTRLTVT.

V gene TRBV10-3 combines with J gene TRBJ1-5, with 8 nucleotides matching TRBD1. V lost 6 bases and J lost 2; bases outside the gene matches: 6. In germline, CDR1 is ENHRY, CDR2 SYGVKD. The CDR3 extends over 15 amino acids. The CDR3 nucleotides read TGTGCCATCAGCAAGACAGGGGAAGGCAATCAGCCCCAGCATTTT. This gives the protein CAISKTGEGNQPQHF.

The chain has TRBV28 and TRBJ2-7; 7 bases map to TRBD1. Germline V gives CDR1 MDHEN, CDR2 SYDVKM. This CDR3 region has 16 residues. Germline trimming cut 6 bases from V and 5 bases from J; bases unmatched to any gene: 16. The CDR3 sequence is CASSISTGQRFDEQYF. In nucleotides, the CDR3 is TGTGCCAGCAGCATCTCCACGGGACAGAGGTTTGACGAGCAGTACTTC.

The rearrangement links TRBV5-1 to TRBJ2-1, with a tentative D call TRBD1 (5 bases). The germline CDR1 and CDR2 sequences are SGHRS and YFSETQ. This CDR3 spans 12 amino acids. Trimming removed 4 bases at V and 13 bases at J, with 15 bases between. The CDR3 DNA sequence: TGCGCCAGCAGCGTGACAGACGGAGCCCAGTTCTTC. Amino acid sequence: CASSVTDGAQFF.

The V and J genes are TRBV4-1 and TRBJ2-1; 9 positions agree with TRBD1. This CDR3 contains 17 residues. Trimming removed 3 bases from V and 7 bases from J; junction bases left unmatched: 13. Germline V gives CDR1 MGHRA, CDR2 YSYEKL. The CDR3, as DNA: TGCGCCAGCAGCCAGCTCCCGGGACAGGGTTTGGAAAATGAGCAGTTCTTC. Its protein is CASSQLPGQGLENEQFF.

The chain couples TRBV2 to TRBJ1-2, with a weak D call TRBD1 (5 bases). Trimming took 3 bases from V and 3 from J, leaving 11 bases between them. CDR1 and CDR2 from the germline V gene are SNHLY and FYNNEI. The CDR3 has 14 residues. This chain's CDR3 is CASSDLQADYGYTF. CDR3 sequence (DNA): TGTGCCAGCAGTGACTTACAGGCGGACTATGGCTACACCTTC.

The gene calls are TRBV5-6 and TRBJ2-6; D remains ambiguous. V lost 0 bases and J 0 bases, leaving 10 bases between the germline ends. CDR3 size: 17 residues. CDR1 is SGHDT and CDR2 is YYEEEE in the germline V gene. For the CDR3, the DNA is TGTGCCAGCAGCTTGGCGCGGCTTTACTCTGGGGCCAACGTCCTGACTTTC. Amino acids: CASSLARLYSGANVLTF.

The rearrangement uses TRBV4-2 and TRBJ2-1, with TRBD2 matching 15 bases. V gave up 5 bases and J gave up 7 bases; unmatched junction bases: 6. Germline V lookup: CDR1 LGHNA, CDR2 YNFKEQ. The CDR3 spans 16 residues. The CDR3 loop is CASSTPGTSGRNEQFF. The CDR3 DNA reads as TGTGCCAGCAGCACCCCCGGGACTAGCGGGAGGAATGAGCAGTTCTTC.